These 9 T cell receptor beta chains were sequenced from one sample in a study of T cell responses to AZD1222 COVID-19 vaccine. This table comes from immunoSEQ multiplex PCR, and its TCRdb copy is limited to in-frame clones, with some not included. Among tens of thousands of clones, roughly 80% were seen once, and the ten largest hold 25% to 30%. Source: peripheral blood, taken on day 0 of AZD1222 vaccination. The origin of the receptors is an adult in good health.

V gene TRBV19 combines with J gene TRBJ1-1; D might be TRBD1 (6 bases). In germline, CDR1 is LNHDA, CDR2 SQIVND (reference sequence). V was cut by 7 bases and J by 2 bases, with 20 bases left in between. The CDR3 has 16 residues. CDR3 residues: CASTPSGNRVNTEAFF. The CDR3 DNA sequence: TGTGCCAGTACCCCAAGCGGGAACAGGGTAAACACTGAAGCTTTCTTT.

This chain connects TRBV11-2 to TRBJ2-1; D is uncertain. This CDR3 is built from 11 residues. Germline CDR1 is SGHAT and CDR2 is FQNNGV. Trimming cost V 1 base and J 9 bases, with 4 bases left between them. As DNA, the CDR3 is TGTGCCAGCAGCTTAGTTGCTGAGCAGTTCTTC. This sequence encodes CASSLVAEQFF.

The chain uses TRBV5-1 and TRBJ2-7; 9 bases line up with TRBD1. The germline V gene has CDR1 SGHRS and CDR2 YFSETQ. V lost 4 bases and J lost 5; bases outside the gene matches: 7. The CDR3 totals 14 residues. The CDR3 reads CASSAGQGIHEQYF. For the CDR3, the DNA is TGCGCCAGCAGCGCGGGACAGGGTATACACGAGCAGTACTTC.

The V and J genes are TRBV6-5 and TRBJ2-2; TRBD1 matches 10 bases. CDR1 MNHEY and CDR2 SVGAGI come from the germline V gene. The CDR3 loop spans 14 amino acids. The ends lost 6 bases at V and 7 bases at J; junction bases unmatched: 5. CDR3 coding DNA: TGTGCCAGCAGGCGAGGACAGGGGGACGGGGAGCTGTTTTTT. This gives the protein CASRRGQGDGELFF.

The rearrangement uses TRBV4-3 and TRBJ2-1; TRBD2 aligns across 7 bases. The V and J ends lost 6 bases and 7 bases, in that order; junction bases with no gene match: 6. The CDR3 has 13 residues. Germline V gives CDR1 LGHNA, CDR2 YSLEER. The CDR3 sequence is CASSRLAGNEQFF. CDR3 sequence (DNA): TGCGCCAGCAGTAGACTAGCCGGGAATGAGCAGTTCTTC.

The chain carries TRBV7-2 and TRBJ2-3; 11 bases align to TRBD2. Germline V gene sequence: CDR1 SGHTA, CDR2 FQGNSA. CDR3 length: 15 residues. Trimming cost V 2 bases and J 5 bases; bases outside gene matches: 3. In nucleotides, the CDR3 is TGTGCCAGCAGCTTAACTAGCGGGAGTGTAGATACGCAGTATTTT. Residues: CASSLTSGSVDTQYF.

This clone has just one count. V gene TRBV11-3 combines with J gene TRBJ2-7, with TRBD2 matching 8 bases. The CDR3 is 14 residues long. J lost 3 bases, V lost 3 bases, and 4 bases had no gene match. Germline V gene lookup returns CDR1 SGHNT and CDR2 YENEEA. The CDR3, as DNA: TGTGCCAGCAGCTTTAGCGGGAACCGCTACGAGCAGTACTTC. Amino acid sequence: CASSFSGNRYEQYF.

The chain combines TRBV24-1 with TRBJ2-1; D possibly corresponds to TRBD1 (5 bases). Trimming cost V 6 bases and J 8 bases, with 16 bases left between them. CDR1 KGHDR and CDR2 SFDVKD come from the germline V gene. The CDR3 consists of 14 residues. CDR3 nucleotide sequence: TGTGCCACCAGTCCAAGGGGCCGTGGAGATGAGCAGTTCTTC. It yields the protein CATSPRGRGDEQFF.

V gene TRBV15 combines with J gene TRBJ1-5, with a tentative D call TRBD1 (5 bases). Germline assignment: CDR1 LNHNV and CDR2 YYDKDF (reference sequence). This CDR3 region has 16 residues. V lost 2 bases and J 2 bases, leaving 13 bases between the germline ends. DNA for the CDR3: TGTGCCACCAGCAGACCCCGGGGAGGGGGCAATCAGCCCCAGCATTTT. This codes for CATSRPRGGGNQPQHF.